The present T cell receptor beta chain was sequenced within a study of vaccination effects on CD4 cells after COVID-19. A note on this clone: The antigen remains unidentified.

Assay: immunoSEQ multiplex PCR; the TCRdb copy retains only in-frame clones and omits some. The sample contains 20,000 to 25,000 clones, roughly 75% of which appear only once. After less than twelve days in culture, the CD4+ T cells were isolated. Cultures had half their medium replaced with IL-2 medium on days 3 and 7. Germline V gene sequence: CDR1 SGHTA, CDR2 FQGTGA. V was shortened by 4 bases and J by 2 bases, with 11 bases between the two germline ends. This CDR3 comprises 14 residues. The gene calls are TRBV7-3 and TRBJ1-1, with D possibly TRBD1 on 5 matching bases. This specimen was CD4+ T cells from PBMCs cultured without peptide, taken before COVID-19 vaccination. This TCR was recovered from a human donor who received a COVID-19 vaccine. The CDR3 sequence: CASSSRTLNTEAFF. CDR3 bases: TGTGCCAGCAGCTCCCGGACACTAAACACTGAAGCTTTCTTT.